This section outlines one T cell receptor beta chain sequence together with its context. The entry originates in a study of blood T cell repertoires in COVID-19. The germline V gene encodes CDR1 MNHEY and CDR2 SVGEGT. V was shortened by 2 bases and J by 13 bases, with 8 bases between the two germline ends. CDR3 length equals 11 residues. The data were produced by immunoSEQ multiplex PCR, yet TCRdb's version contains in-frame clones alone and is incomplete. Among 25,000 to 30,000 clones listed, approximately 71% were seen once. This TCR was recovered from a human donor in a cohort sampled during active COVID-19. The sequenced sample consisted of peripheral blood. This chain uses TRBV6-2 or TRBV6-3 with TRBJ1-4; a possible D gene is TRBD1 (6 bases). The CDR3 bases are TGTGCCAGCAGTTACGGGACATCACTGTTTTTT. Translated, it gives CASSYGTSLFF.